This TCR beta chain was recorded in a study of identical twins. A universal primer site was added by template switching, and unique molecular identifiers were carried by the cDNA. TCRdb reanalysed the 5' RACE reads using MiXCR and keeps one entry per CDR3 protein. The sample shows a few hundred thousand distinct CDR3 sequences, 7.5% to 10% of them seen only once. Germline values: CDR1 LGHNA, CDR2 YSLEER. V trimming: 0 bases; J trimming: 0 bases; junction bases outside the gene matches: 5. The length of the CDR3 is 19 residues. A few counts support this clonotype. What it binds is not known. Study observations and caveats: Cross-sectional statistics underpinned the conclusions; the same donors were not followed.

These sequences were also reported in another study, on yellow fever vaccine responses in identical twins.

This sequence originates from a young woman in good health. Sequencing was carried out using PBMCs. The chain couples TRBV4-3 to TRBJ2-6, with 10 bases lining up with TRBD2. CDR3 nucleotides: TGCGCCAGCAGCCAAGACAAGGGACTAGCGAACTCTGGGGCCAACGTCCTGACTTTC. This translates into CASSQDKGLANSGANVLTF.